This TCR beta chain was sequenced in a study of blood T cell repertoires in COVID-19. Using immunoSEQ multiplex PCR, the repertoire was profiled, and TCRdb retains in-frame clones only, with some absent. The repertoire holds 150,000 to 200,000 clones, with 65% to 90% as singletons. V was shortened by 7 bases and J by 8 bases, with 18 bases between the two germline ends. CDR1 and CDR2 (germline): MNHEY, SMNVEV (reference sequence). This CDR3 has 14 residues. The receptor's source is a woman aged 55-70 years with acute COVID-19. The chain combines TRBV27 with TRBJ2-1; D is perhaps TRBD2 (7 bases). The sample taken for sequencing was PBMCs or T cells enriched from blood (not recorded which). CDR3 coding DNA: TGTGCCAGCAAGAGGTGGGGGGGGCTCGATGAGCAGTTCTTC. As protein: CASKRWGGLDEQFF.